This T cell receptor beta chain is drawn from a study of T-cell reconstitution after alpha-beta-depleted transplantation in children. Study-wide findings and caveats: Reported findings indicate that, about two months after transplant, alpha-beta T cells came from several hundred expanded clones, which were derived from non-depleted graft cells. T cells produced anew were the main source of T-cell counts and diversity one year after transplant. Recipient T cells and thymic progenitors that survived gave rise to the high TCRbeta diversity observed at day 60 in some patients.

The germline V gene encodes CDR1 SGHRS and CDR2 YFSETQ. The CDR3 loop spans 15 amino acids. V gave up 4 bases and J gave up 2 bases; unmatched junction bases: 6. With regard to this clonotype: Its antigen remains unknown.

Construction of the TCRbeta library involved unique molecular identifiers. In TCRdb, the PCR reads were re-called with MiXCR into one record per CDR3 protein. The sample carries 900,000 or so distinct CDR3 sequences, roughly 15% recorded once. The source was PBMCs, mostly from graft donor cells, collected 360 days after TCRalphabeta/CD19-depleted stem cell transplant. This TCR was recovered from a male patient younger than 18 who had a stem cell transplant for acute lymphoblastic leukemia, so the T cells may come from the graft donor. The V call is TRBV5-1, the J call TRBJ2-7, with 10 bases aligning to TRBD1. CDR3 residues: CASSTPGTGAYEQYF. The CDR3 region has the DNA TGCGCCAGCAGCACCCCCGGGACAGGGGCCTACGAGCAGTACTTC. The full variable domain, rest sourced from reference TRBV5-1 and TRBJ2-7, is KAGVTQTPRYLIKTRGQQVTLSCSPISGHRSVSWYQQTPGQGLQFLFEYFSETQRNKGNFPGRFSGRQFSNSRSEMNVSTLELGDSALYLCASSTPGTGAYEQYFGPGTRLTVT.